What follows are 9 T cell receptor beta chains derived from one specimen sequenced in a study of beta chain features in type 1 diabetes. As every portion of the isolated RNA was reverse transcribed, the sequencing read expressed TCRB transcripts. Only in-frame clones appear in the TCRdb table, and some are missing; sequencing was by immunoSEQ multiplex PCR. The sample carries under 200,000 clones, over 7.5% recorded once. The specimen sequenced was central memory CD4+ T cells from blood. All receptors come from a man between 18 and 35 years old in good health.

This clone was seen a handful of times. The chain recombines TRBV28 with TRBJ2-4; 10 nucleotides match TRBD2. The CDR3 has 13 amino acids. V was pared by 9 bases and J by 5 bases, with 4 bases of the junction left unmatched. Germline CDR1 MDHEN, CDR2 SYDVKM. As DNA, the CDR3 is TGTGCCAGTCAAGCGGGAGGGGAAAACATTCAGTACTTC. This encodes CASQAGGENIQYF.

The gene calls are TRBV18 and TRBJ2-1; 13 nucleotides align to TRBD2. After removal of 3 bases from V and 5 bases from J, the junction contained 10 bases not matched to a gene. CDR1 is KGHSH and CDR2 is LQKENI in the germline V gene. The CDR3 is 18 residues long. CDR3 sequence (DNA): TGTGCCAGCTCACCCTGGACTAGCGGGAGTTTCACCCACAATGAGCAGTTCTTC. It codes for CASSPWTSGSFTHNEQFF.

In this sample, this clone turned up a few times. The rearrangement uses TRBV25-1 and TRBJ2-2; 7 nucleotides line up with TRBD1. The CDR3 has 14 amino acids. Germline V gene lookup returns CDR1 MGHDK and CDR2 SYGVNS. With V trimmed by 9 bases and J by 7 bases, 11 bases remained unmatched. The CDR3 coding sequence is TGTGCCAGTAGGGGAGACAGGGAAGGCGGGGAGCTGTTTTTT. Translating gives CASRGDREGGELFF.

This clone appeared a few times. V is TRBV7-2 and J is TRBJ1-2; maybe TRBD1 (5 bases). The CDR3 covers 15 residues. Looked up from germline, CDR1 is SGHTA and CDR2 is FQGNSA. The V end was cut by 1 base, the J end by 5 bases, with 14 bases between. DNA of the CDR3: TGTGCCAGCAGCTTAGGATTTGGGCAGGGATATGGCTACACCTTC. Its translation: CASSLGFGQGYGYTF.

This clone was seen only a few times. This rearrangement joins TRBV30 to TRBJ1-5; 8 bases are a match to TRBD1. Germline V gene lookup returns CDR1 GTSNPN and CDR2 SVGIG (reference sequence). The trim removed 5 bases at V and 0 bases at J, leaving 6 bases unmatched. This CDR3 is built from 15 residues. The CDR3 nucleotides read TGTGCCTGGGGGACAGGCCTACTTAGCAATCAGCCCCAGCATTTT. Residues: CAWGTGLLSNQPQHF.

This clone was observed a few times. The V and J genes are TRBV6-5 and TRBJ2-5, with 7 bases aligning to TRBD2. The germline V gene encodes CDR1 MNHEY and CDR2 SVGAGI. The CDR3 has 14 residues. The V and J ends lost 6 bases and 1 base, in that order; junction bases with no gene match: 5. The CDR3 nucleotides are TGTGCCAGCAGACATCCTAGCGGCCAAGAGACCCAGTACTTC. Translation gives CASRHPSGQETQYF.

The sample holds a few counts of this clone. The chain joins TRBV10-3 to TRBJ2-2; 9 bases line up with TRBD2. Trimming at V came to 6 bases and at J to 1 base, leaving 3 bases not matched to a gene. CDR1 and CDR2 from the germline V gene are ENHRY and SYGVKD. The CDR3 length is 15 residues. Here the CDR3 reads CAIRERGENTGELFF. In nucleotides, the CDR3 is TGTGCCATCAGAGAGCGGGGGGAGAACACCGGGGAGCTGTTTTTT.

This clone has a handful of counts. V gene TRBV7-3 combines with J gene TRBJ2-5; 14 bases agree with TRBD2. Germline CDR1 and CDR2: SGHTA and FQGTGA. With V trimmed by 5 bases and J by 1 base, 9 bases remained unmatched. CDR3 length equals 18 residues. The CDR3 DNA follows: TGTGCCAGCAGCCAATACGGGACTAGCGGGGGCCCCCAAGAGACCCAGTACTTC. It specifies CASSQYGTSGGPQETQYF.

The chain has TRBV11-1 and TRBJ1-2; no clear D gene. The germline CDR1 and CDR2 sequences are SGHAT and FQDESV (reference sequence). The CDR3 length is 13 residues. With 5 bases removed from V and 3 bases from J, the gap between germline ends came to 10 bases. This chain's CDR3 is CASSTRHYYGYTF. CDR3 coding DNA: TGTGCCAGCAGCACCCGACACTACTATGGCTACACCTTC.